This T cell receptor (beta chain) is drawn from a study of monozygotic twins with inflammatory bowel disease. Study results and limitations: It was observed that concordant and discordant twins did not differ in repertoire similarity, possibly given limited power. Lower sharing of clonotypes with other individuals was seen in IBD patients than in healthy twins. This was most marked in patients showing signs of disease activity. A reduction in TCRbeta diversity (inverse Simpson) was seen in IBD patients relative to healthy co-twins.

The germline CDR1 and CDR2 sequences are WSHSY and SAAADI. CDR3 length: 12 amino acids. With respect to this clonotype: Its antigen is still unknown.

Total RNA input per TCR library was roughly 3,800 ng. TCRdb re-called the 5' RACE reads and catalogs CDR3 proteins one per entry, DNA excluded. The sample totals 150,000 to 200,000 distinct CDR3 sequences. The sequence came from a human donor with ulcerative colitis or Crohn's disease, or a healthy co-twin of an affected twin (not recorded which). This chain uses TRBV10-2 with TRBJ1-1; TCRdb reports TRBD1, a call that lacks DNA to check it against. The sequenced sample consisted of blood. CDR3 sequence reads: CASRARGTEAFF.